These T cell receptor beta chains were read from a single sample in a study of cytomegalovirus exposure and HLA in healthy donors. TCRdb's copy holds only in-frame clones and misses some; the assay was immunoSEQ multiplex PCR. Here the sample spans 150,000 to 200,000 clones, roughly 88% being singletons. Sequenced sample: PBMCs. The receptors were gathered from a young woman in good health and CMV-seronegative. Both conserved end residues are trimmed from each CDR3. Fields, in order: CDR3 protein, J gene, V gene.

AWSDTSGGRAQY | TRBJ2-3 | TRBV30
ASSLTGQPTYGYT | TRBJ1-2 | TRBV18
AQLGVSAWGYT | TRBJ1-2 | TRBV30
ASSIGGREDTQY | TRBJ2-3 | TRBV19
ASTRRGNTEAF | TRBJ1-1 | TRBV5-6
ASSPWTGRTEAF | TRBJ1-1 | TRBV18
ASSSTGQGGNTIY | TRBJ1-3 | TRBV5-1
ASTLDRWYGYT | TRBJ1-2 | TRBV7-8
ASSEGLLASYEQY | TRBJ2-7 | TRBV2
SAITGVEAF | TRBJ1-1 | TRBV20-1
ASSDGTGPYSNQPQH | TRBJ1-5 | TRBV6-1
ASSRDSHATNEKLF | TRBJ1-4 | TRBV9
ASRESSYNSPLH | TRBJ1-6 | TRBV5-1
ASSLVGTAYNEQF | TRBJ2-1 | TRBV5-1